Each of the 15 T cell receptor beta chains below was sequenced from the same sample in a study of cytomegalovirus exposure and HLA in healthy donors listed by TCRdb under 2017. Library creation used the immunoSEQ multiplex PCR assay. Imported from immuneACCESS, the table was reduced by TCRdb to in-frame sequences with V and J called. These copies leave out some clones; in studies compared against another copy, an unresolved V gene accounts for under half, and the cause of the remainder is not known. For this sample there are around 140,000 clones; roughly 93% appear just once. The leading ten clones occupy approximately 1.8% of the sample. What was sequenced was PBMCs. The origin of the receptors is a man in his late teens or twenties in good health and CMV-seropositive.

This clone was counted only a few times. This sequence joins TRBV5-1 and TRBJ2-7; the D gene is possibly TRBD1 (6 bases). This CDR3 contains 13 residues. Germline values: CDR1 SGHRS, CDR2 YFSETQ. V shed 1 base and J shed 6 bases, with 11 bases lying between them. CDR3 in DNA: TGCGCCAGCAGCTTGAACGCAGGGGTCGAGCAGTACTTC. It translates to CASSLNAGVEQYF.

The genes are TRBV7-9 and TRBJ2-1; 7 bases align to TRBD2. V gave up 2 bases and J gave up 2 bases; unmatched junction bases: 9. This CDR3 spans 17 amino acids. The germline V gene encodes CDR1 SEHNR and CDR2 FQNEAQ (reference sequence). The CDR3 sequence is CASSLNLGLVPYNEQFF. CDR3 nucleotide sequence: TGTGCCAGCAGCTTAAATCTTGGACTAGTTCCCTACAATGAGCAGTTCTTC. The full variable domain, its missing parts supplied by reference TRBV7-9 and TRBJ2-1, is DTGVSQNPRHKITKRGQNVTFRCDPISEHNRLYWYRQTLGQGPEFLTYFQNEAQLEKSRLLSDRFSAERPKGSFSTLEIQRTEQGDSAMYLCASSLNLGLVPYNEQFFGPGTRLTVL.

The chain links TRBV5-4 to TRBJ2-5; 9 bases align to TRBD2. CDR3 length: 16 residues. CDR1 and CDR2 from the germline V gene are SGHNT and YYREEE (reference sequence). Trimming cost V 4 bases and J 4 bases; bases outside gene matches: 11. CDR3 amino acids: CASSHTSGPRGETQYF. The CDR3 DNA reads TGTGCCAGCAGCCACACTAGCGGGCCGCGGGGAGAGACCCAGTACTTC.

The J gene is TRBJ1-3, the V gene TRBV7-9, with no clear D. Germline loops: CDR1 SEHNR, CDR2 FQNEAQ (reference sequence). This CDR3 region has 13 residues. V was clipped by 3 bases and J by 5 bases, with 8 bases between them. CDR3 sequence reads: CASSFGGRNTIYF. The DNA for the CDR3 is TGTGCCAGCAGCTTCGGAGGTCGAAACACCATATATTTT.

The rearrangement uses TRBV10-3 and TRBJ2-7; TRBD2 aligns across 9 bases. Germline V lookup: CDR1 ENHRY, CDR2 SYGVKD. V shed 5 bases, J shed 7 bases, and the junction held 12 bases outside the gene matches. This CDR3 spans 15 amino acids. CDR3 sequence (DNA): TGTGCCATCAGTACGACTAGCGGACTGTTCGGGGAGCAGTACTTC. Translated: CAISTTSGLFGEQYF.

This rearrangement joins TRBV10-3 to TRBJ1-1; D is possibly TRBD1 (6 bases). Germline CDR1 ENHRY, CDR2 SYGVKD. This CDR3 has 13 amino acids. V lost 3 bases, J lost 3 bases, and 8 bases lay in between. CDR3 protein: CAISDKGDTEAFF. CDR3 DNA: TGTGCCATCAGTGATAAGGGGGACACTGAAGCTTTCTTT.

In its sample, this clone was seen once. The CDR3 here is CSVWDSSGNTIYF. CDR3 nucleotides: TGCAGCGTTTGGGACAGCTCTGGAAACACCATATATTTT. The chain uses TRBV29-1 and TRBJ1-3; 7 bases line up with TRBD1. Germline lookup yields CDR1 SQVTM and CDR2 ANQGSEA. The junction had 1 base not matched to a gene; V was cut back by 5 bases and J by 0 bases. This CDR3 has 13 amino acids.

The chain recombines TRBV11-3 with TRBJ1-1; D is unclear. This CDR3 has 11 residues. The V end was cut by 8 bases, the J end by 3 bases, with 7 bases between. Germline lookup yields CDR1 SGHNT and CDR2 YENEEA. The DNA for the CDR3 is TGTGCCAGCGGTGGCCACACTGAAGCTTTCTTT. Translated: CASGGHTEAFF.

The chain links TRBV5-4 to TRBJ1-1; D remains ambiguous. Per germline, CDR1 SGHNT and CDR2 YYREEE (reference sequence). The CDR3 spans 14 residues. With 0 bases removed from V and 12 bases from J, the gap between germline ends came to 18 bases. As DNA, the CDR3 is TGTGCCAGCAGCTTGGGCGGGCGGGCCCGCGAAACTTTCTTT. Its protein product is CASSLGGRARETFF.

The chain carries TRBV9 and TRBJ2-2; unclear D gene. Trimming left V 0 bases short and J 7 bases short, with 10 bases between. The CDR3 loop spans 14 amino acids. Per germline, CDR1 SGDLS and CDR2 YYNGEE. CDR3 sequence: CASSVAPGIGELFF. The CDR3 DNA reads as TGTGCCAGCAGCGTAGCTCCAGGCATCGGGGAGCTGTTTTTT. Variable domain in full (rest from reference TRBV9 and TRBJ2-2): DSGVTQTPKHLITATGQRVTLRCSPRSGDLSVYWYQQSLDQGLQFLIQYYNGEERAKGNILERFSAQQFPDLHSELNLSSLELGDSALYFCASSVAPGIGELFFGEGSRLTVL.

In nucleotides, the CDR3 is TGCGCCAGCAGCCCAAACCCGGGACAAACTGAAGCTTTCTTT. Residues: CASSPNPGQTEAFF. The rearrangement uses TRBV5-1 and TRBJ1-1, with TRBD1 as a possible D gene (6 bases). The ends were cut back, 4 bases at V and 5 bases at J, with 15 bases in the middle. From germline, CDR1 is SGHRS and CDR2 YFSETQ. The length of the CDR3 is 14 residues.

This clone was observed once. The rearrangement links TRBV5-4 to TRBJ1-1; D is undetermined. Trimming took off 4 bases at V and 7 bases at J, with 14 bases between the two ends. CDR3 length: 13 amino acids. Germline CDR1 is SGHNT and CDR2 is YYREEE (reference sequence). CDR3 sequence: CASSPYDWNEAFF. For the CDR3, the DNA is TGTGCCAGCAGCCCCTATGACTGGAATGAAGCTTTCTTT.

This clone was seen a single time. The chain employs TRBV30 and TRBJ1-1, with unresolved D. The CDR3 consists of 13 residues. With 7 bases removed from V and 1 base from J, the gap between germline ends came to 13 bases. Germline CDR1 and CDR2: GTSNPN and SVGIG (reference sequence). The CDR3 coding sequence is TGTGCCTCCAGCGGAGTTTGGAACACTGAAGCTTTCTTT. It is translated as CASSGVWNTEAFF.

The V gene is TRBV19, the J gene TRBJ2-1, with D hard to call. From germline, CDR1 is LNHDA and CDR2 SQIVND (reference sequence). V lost 4 bases and J 11 bases, leaving 15 bases between the germline ends. The CDR3 sequence is 13 residues long. CDR3 loop: CASSSQTGGQQFF. CDR3 in DNA: TGTGCCAGTAGTAGCCAGACCGGTGGGCAGCAGTTCTTC. The entire variable domain, with the rest obtained from reference TRBV19 and TRBJ2-1, is as follows: DGGITQSPKYLFRKEGQNVTLSCEQNLNHDAMYWYRQDPGQGLRLIYYSQIVNDFQKGDIAEGYSVSREKKESFPLTVTSAQKNPTAFYLCASSSQTGGQQFFGPGTRLTVL.

This clone appeared a single time. The chain uses TRBV4-1 and TRBJ2-7, with D perhaps TRBD2 (5 bases). The CDR3 length is 15 residues. Deletions cut 6 bases from V and 0 bases from J, with 15 bases between. Germline V CDR1 and CDR2: MGHRA, YSYEKL. The CDR3 sequence is CASRTGAVSSYEQYF. The CDR3 DNA reads TGCGCCAGCAGGACCGGAGCGGTGAGCTCCTACGAGCAGTACTTC.